The 32 T cell receptor beta chains reported below all come from one sample, sequenced in a study of T cell responses to AZD1222 COVID-19 vaccine. The table came from immunoSEQ multiplex PCR; TCRdb's copy has only in-frame clones and leaves some out. The sample holds 95,000 to 150,000 clones; roughly nine tenths are singletons and the top ten take 2.4%. The sequencing here drew on peripheral blood, taken on day 0 of AZD1222 vaccination. The receptors here all came from an adult in good health.

V gene TRBV28 combines with J gene TRBJ1-1, with 8 bases fitting TRBD1. Trimming removed 3 bases from V and 5 bases from J; junction bases left unmatched: 11. The CDR3 sequence is 16 residues long. The germline CDR1 and CDR2 sequences are MDHEN and SYDVKM. CDR3: CASSFWGQVGSTEAFF. For the CDR3, the DNA is TGTGCCAGCAGTTTTTGGGGACAGGTCGGAAGTACTGAAGCTTTCTTT.

This chain uses TRBV5-1 with TRBJ2-1; a possible D gene is TRBD2 (6 bases). The V gene lost 1 base and the J gene lost 9 bases, with 11 bases spanning the gap. The length of the CDR3 is 13 residues. Germline-derived CDR1 and CDR2 are SGHRS and YFSETQ. CDR3 residues: CASSLSAGSEQFF. CDR3 sequence (DNA): TGCGCCAGCAGCTTGTCGGCCGGGAGTGAGCAGTTCTTC.

The CDR3 loop reads CASSLVPGANNEQFF. The CDR3, as DNA: TGCGCCAGCAGCTTGGTCCCAGGGGCCAACAATGAGCAGTTCTTC. The chain couples TRBV5-1 to TRBJ2-1, with D perhaps TRBD1 (6 bases). CDR3 size: 15 residues. V was pared by 0 bases and J by 5 bases, with 12 bases between. CDR1 SGHRS and CDR2 YFSETQ come from the germline V gene.

The chain couples TRBV6-5 to TRBJ2-3; the match to TRBD2 covers 9 bases. This CDR3 region has 14 residues. CDR1 MNHEY and CDR2 SVGAGI come from the germline V gene. V lost 8 bases and J lost 3; bases outside the gene matches: 6. The CDR3 sequence is CASVGGGGTDTQYF. As DNA, the CDR3 is TGTGCCAGCGTTGGCGGGGGGGGTACAGATACGCAGTATTTT.

The chain employs TRBV2 and TRBJ2-5; the D is unclear. Trimming pared 4 bases from V and 2 bases from J, leaving 8 bases between. Germline V lookup: CDR1 SNHLY, CDR2 FYNNEI. This CDR3 spans 13 amino acids. The CDR3: CASSGSGQETQYF. The CDR3 nucleotides read TGTGCCAGCAGTGGAAGTGGGCAAGAGACCCAGTACTTC.

The chain is built from TRBV19 and TRBJ2-3; D perhaps matches TRBD2 (6 bases). This CDR3 is 15 amino acids long. Trimming left V 5 bases short and J 2 bases short, with 14 bases between. Germline V lookup: CDR1 LNHDA, CDR2 SQIVND (reference sequence). CDR3 DNA: TGTGCCAGTAGTTCACGGGAGAGCCCCACAGATACGCAGTATTTT. Amino acid sequence: CASSSRESPTDTQYF.

The rearrangement joins TRBV29-1 to TRBJ1-1, with D perhaps TRBD1 (5 bases). Looked up from germline, CDR1 is SQVTM and CDR2 is ANQGSEA. The CDR3 is 12 amino acids. The ends were cut back, 7 bases at V and 4 bases at J, with 13 bases in the middle. CDR3 residues: CSAGQMGTEAFF. CDR3 bases: TGCAGCGCAGGACAAATGGGCACTGAAGCTTTCTTT.

The chain couples TRBV24-1 to TRBJ1-2; weak D call: TRBD1 (6 bases). V was pared by 4 bases and J by 4 bases, with 12 bases between. This CDR3 comprises 14 residues. The germline gives CDR1 KGHDR, CDR2 SFDVKD. CDR3 coding DNA: TGTGCCACCAGTGACCCCGGACAGTTCTATGGCTACACCTTC. Translating gives CATSDPGQFYGYTF.

V gene TRBV23-1 combines with J gene TRBJ2-1; TRBD2 aligns across 9 bases. TRBV23-1 is annotated as an ORF whose role is uncertain. The length of the CDR3 is 14 residues. The J segment lost 10 bases and the V segment lost 1 base, leaving 5 bases of the junction unmatched. CDR3 loop: CASSQCLAGREQFF. The CDR3, as DNA: TGCGCCAGCAGTCAATGTCTAGCGGGACGGGAGCAGTTCTTC.

V usage is TRBV6-5 and J usage is TRBJ1-3; D gene unclear. With 6 bases removed from V and 2 bases from J, the gap between germline ends came to 14 bases. The CDR3 is 15 residues long. Germline lookup yields CDR1 MNHEY and CDR2 SVGAGI. For the CDR3, the DNA is TGTGCCAGCAGCCCCGGCTCAGGACCTGGAAACACCATATATTTT. This codes for CASSPGSGPGNTIYF.

This clone was picked up one time. This chain links TRBV7-3 with TRBJ1-1, with D possibly being TRBD1 (5 bases). Germline CDR1 and CDR2: SGHTA and FQGTGA. The CDR3 has 14 residues. Trimming pared 0 bases from V and 6 bases from J, leaving 11 bases between. CDR3 region: CASSLTGRVAEAFF. The DNA of the CDR3 is TGTGCCAGCAGCTTAACAGGCAGGGTGGCTGAAGCTTTCTTT.

The chain joins TRBV28 to TRBJ2-5; 9 bases match TRBD1. CDR3 length: 13 amino acids. V trimming: 7 bases; J trimming: 5 bases; junction bases outside the gene matches: 5. CDR1 and CDR2 (germline): MDHEN, SYDVKM. CDR3 nucleotide sequence: TGTGCCAGCAAACCACAGGGGGCGGAGACCCAGTACTTC. Amino acid sequence: CASKPQGAETQYF. Full variable domain (missing parts from reference TRBV28 and TRBJ2-5): DVKVTQSSRYLVKRTGEKVFLECVQDMDHENMFWYRQDPGLGLRLIYFSYDVKMKEKGDIPEGYSVSREKKERFSLILESASTNQTSMYLCASKPQGAETQYFGPGTRLLVL.

The J gene is TRBJ2-5, the V gene TRBV3-1 (or the pseudogene TRBV3-2); 12 positions match TRBD2. The CDR3 has 19 amino acids. From germline, CDR1 is LGHDT and CDR2 YNNKEL (reference sequence). V trimming: 8 bases; J trimming: 3 bases; junction bases outside the gene matches: 19. CDR3 loop: CASGPTPLAGGLAKETQYF. CDR3 bases: TGTGCCAGCGGCCCGACTCCACTAGCGGGAGGACTGGCTAAAGAGACCCAGTACTTC.

As DNA, the CDR3 is TGTGCCAGTAGGAAGGCAGGACAGGGGGCGAACGAGCAGTACTTC. It codes for CASRKAGQGANEQYF. This chain uses TRBV19 with TRBJ2-7; 11 nucleotides line up with TRBD1. The CDR3 covers 15 residues. Losses at the gene ends were 6 bases for V and 5 bases for J; bases not matched to a gene: 9. The V gene's germline CDR1 is LNHDA and CDR2 SQIVND (reference sequence).

The J gene is TRBJ2-7, the V gene TRBV11-2; no definite D call. V shed 1 base and J shed 4 bases, with 11 bases lying between them. CDR1 and CDR2 from the germline V gene are SGHAT and FQNNGV. The CDR3 length is 14 residues. CDR3 in DNA: TGTGCCAGCAGCTTAGGAGTTCGACAATACGAGCAGTACTTC. It encodes CASSLGVRQYEQYF. Full variable domain (missing parts from reference TRBV11-2 and TRBJ2-7): EAGVAQSPRYKIIEKRQSVAFWCNPISGHATLYWYQQILGQGPKLLIQFQNNGVVDDSQLPKDRFSAERLKGVDSTLKIQPAKLEDSAVYLCASSLGVRQYEQYFGPGTRLTVT.

J is TRBJ1-1 and V is TRBV5-4, with 7 bases identical to TRBD1. CDR1 is SGHNT, CDR2 YYREEE, per germline (reference sequence). CDR3 length: 14 amino acids. V trimming: 0 bases; J trimming: 7 bases; junction bases outside the gene matches: 6. The CDR3 loop is CASSLGGRGGEAFF. The CDR3 coding sequence is TGTGCCAGCAGCTTGGGAGGCAGGGGGGGTGAAGCTTTCTTT.

This chain uses TRBV28 with TRBJ1-6; tentative D call: TRBD1 (6 bases). V was trimmed by 1 base and J by 7 bases, leaving 8 bases between them. CDR3 length: 14 amino acids. Germline CDR1 MDHEN, CDR2 SYDVKM. CDR3 nucleotides: TGTGCCAGCAGTTTATTAGGGGGGAATTCACCCCTCCACTTT. It translates to CASSLLGGNSPLHF.

This chain connects TRBV10-3 to TRBJ2-1; the match to TRBD2 covers 11 bases. The CDR3 loop spans 15 amino acids. Trimming cost V 5 bases and J 3 bases; bases outside gene matches: 3. Germline V gene data show CDR1 as ENHRY and CDR2 as SYGVKD. The CDR3 DNA sequence: TGTGCCATCAGTCTAGCGGGAGGAAACTACAATGAGCAGTTCTTC. This sequence encodes CAISLAGGNYNEQFF.

The chain recombines TRBV5-4 with TRBJ2-7; tentatively, D is TRBD2 (5 bases). CDR1 is SGHNT and CDR2 is YYREEE in the germline V gene (reference sequence). This CDR3 region has 16 residues. Deletions cut 1 base from V and 2 bases from J, with 16 bases between. This CDR3 is CASSLKHGLAPYEQYF. CDR3 DNA sequence: TGTGCCAGCAGCTTGAAACACGGACTGGCTCCCTACGAGCAGTACTTC.

The chain couples TRBV28 to TRBJ2-3; 13 positions agree with TRBD2. V dropped 6 bases and J dropped 5; count of bases not matched to a gene: 5. This CDR3 has 15 amino acids. The germline gives CDR1 MDHEN, CDR2 SYDVKM. CDR3 sequence: CASSRTSGSIDTQYF. CDR3 bases: TGTGCCAGCAGCAGGACTAGCGGGAGTATAGATACGCAGTATTTT.

This sequence joins TRBV20-1 and TRBJ1-5; D gene unclear. Looked up from germline, CDR1 is DFQATT and CDR2 is SNEGSKA (reference sequence). V lost 3 bases and J lost 0, with 3 bases in between. The CDR3 consists of 12 residues. CDR3 amino acids: CSASLSNQPQHF. The CDR3 DNA follows: TGCAGTGCTAGTCTTAGCAATCAGCCCCAGCATTTT.

The chain uses TRBV6-1 and TRBJ1-1; a possible D gene is TRBD1 (5 bases). Trimming took off 0 bases at V and 4 bases at J, with 15 bases between the two ends. From germline, CDR1 is MNHNS and CDR2 SASEGT. The CDR3 totals 16 residues. The CDR3 DNA is TGTGCCAGCAGTGAAGCTAGGGGACTCCTGGGCACTGAAGCTTTCTTT. Amino acids: CASSEARGLLGTEAFF.

The chain recombines TRBV7-2 with TRBJ1-6; maybe TRBD1 (5 bases). V dropped 1 base and J dropped 13 bases, with 11 bases sitting between them. This CDR3 spans 13 amino acids. The germline gives CDR1 SGHTA, CDR2 FQGNSA. CDR3: CASSLGGSVPLHF. The CDR3 bases are TGTGCCAGCAGCTTAGGGGGGTCCGTTCCCCTCCACTTT.

This chain links TRBV14 with TRBJ2-5, with TRBD2 as a possible D gene (6 bases). The germline CDR1 and CDR2 sequences are SGHDN and FVKESK. V was pared by 7 bases and J by 2 bases, with 11 bases between. This CDR3 comprises 13 residues. The CDR3 spells CASTRTIQETQYF. The CDR3 nucleotides read TGTGCCAGCACCCGGACTATTCAAGAGACCCAGTACTTC.

With regard to this clone: Sequence at one end of the junction differs from germline and may be a read error. V usage is TRBV3-1 (or the pseudogene TRBV3-2) and J usage is TRBJ2-7; D unclear. The germline CDR1 and CDR2 sequences are LGHDT and YNNKEL (reference sequence). CDR3 length equals 12 residues. The CDR3 sequence is CASNYLSNEQYF. DNA for the CDR3: TGTGCCAGCAACTACCTCTCCAACGAGCAGTACTTC.

V and J are TRBV5-1 and TRBJ2-1; TRBD2 might be the D (6 bases). Germline CDR1 SGHRS, CDR2 YFSETQ. Trimming took 4 bases from V and 5 from J, leaving 13 bases between them. The length of the CDR3 is 14 residues. The CDR3 DNA is TGCGCCAGCAGCCTTAGCGGACCCCACAATGAGCAGTTCTTC. Protein: CASSLSGPHNEQFF.

This clone was picked up one time. This chain connects TRBV7-2 to TRBJ1-2, with D unresolved. V was trimmed by 5 bases and J by 8 bases, leaving 18 bases between them. The germline CDR1 and CDR2 sequences are SGHTA and FQGNSA. The CDR3 has 14 residues. The CDR3 nucleotides read TGTGCCAGCAGCCCCACCCCGGGCTTGGAGGGCTACACCTTC. Translating it yields CASSPTPGLEGYTF.

J is TRBJ2-7 and V is TRBV11-2; D tentatively fits TRBD1 or TRBD2 (5 bases each). Looked up from germline, CDR1 is SGHAT and CDR2 is FQNNGV. V lost 5 bases, J lost 0 bases, and 17 bases lay in between. This CDR3 has 16 amino acids. In DNA form, the CDR3 reads TGTGCCAGCAGCCTTCGGGGCAGCTTTAGCTCCTACGAGCAGTACTTC. Its translation: CASSLRGSFSSYEQYF.

The J gene is TRBJ1-4, the V gene TRBV30; TRBD1 matches 7 bases. The CDR3 extends over 14 amino acids. The V gene end was trimmed by 8 bases and the J gene end by 8 bases; junction bases not matched to a gene: 14. Germline assignment: CDR1 GTSNPN and CDR2 SVGIG (reference sequence). The CDR3 loop is CARSDRGQLEKLFF. The CDR3 DNA follows: TGTGCCAGGTCTGATAGGGGGCAGTTAGAAAAACTGTTTTTT.

In nucleotides, the CDR3 is TGTGCCAGCAGCACCGGGGACCTCTATGGCTACACCTTC. This gives the protein CASSTGDLYGYTF. The rearrangement joins TRBV12-3 or TRBV12-4 to TRBJ1-2; a possible D gene is TRBD1 (5 bases). The CDR3 is 13 residues long. V was clipped by 6 bases and J by 4 bases, with 12 bases between them.

The CDR3, as DNA: TGTGCCAGCCTTACAGGGGGCGAGGGCACAGATACGCAGTATTTT. Translating it yields CASLTGGEGTDTQYF. The chain combines TRBV28 with TRBJ2-3; TRBD1 matches at 9 bases. CDR3 length equals 15 residues. The trim removed 8 bases at V and 1 base at J, leaving 7 bases unmatched. In germline, CDR1 is MDHEN, CDR2 SYDVKM.

This chain links TRBV3-1 (or the pseudogene TRBV3-2) with TRBJ2-5; D tentatively reads TRBD1 or TRBD2 (5 bases each). V shed 4 bases and J shed 7 bases, with 13 bases lying between them. Germline CDR1 reads LGHDT; CDR2 reads YNNKEL (reference sequence). The CDR3 loop spans 13 amino acids. The CDR3 region is CASSRDQKATQYF. CDR3 bases: TGTGCCAGCAGCCGGGACCAAAAGGCGACCCAGTACTTC.